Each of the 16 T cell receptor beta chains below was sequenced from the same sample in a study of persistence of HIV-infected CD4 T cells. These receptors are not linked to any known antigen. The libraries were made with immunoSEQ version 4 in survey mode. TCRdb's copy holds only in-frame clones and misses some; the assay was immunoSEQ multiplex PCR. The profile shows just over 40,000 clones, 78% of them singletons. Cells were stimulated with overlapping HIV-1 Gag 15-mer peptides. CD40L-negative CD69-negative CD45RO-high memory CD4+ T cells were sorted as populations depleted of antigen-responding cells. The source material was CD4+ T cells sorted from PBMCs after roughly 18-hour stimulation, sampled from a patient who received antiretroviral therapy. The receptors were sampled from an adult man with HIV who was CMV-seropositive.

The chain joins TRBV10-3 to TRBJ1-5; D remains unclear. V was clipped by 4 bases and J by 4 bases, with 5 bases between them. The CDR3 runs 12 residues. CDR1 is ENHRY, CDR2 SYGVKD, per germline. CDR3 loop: CAISAENQPQHF. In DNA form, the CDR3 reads TGTGCCATCAGTGCGGAGAATCAGCCCCAGCATTTT.

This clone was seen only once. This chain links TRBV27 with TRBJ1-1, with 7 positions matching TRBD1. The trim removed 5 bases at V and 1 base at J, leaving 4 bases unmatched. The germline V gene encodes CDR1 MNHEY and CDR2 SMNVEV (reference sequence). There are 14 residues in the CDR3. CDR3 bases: TGTGCCAGCAGTGGGGGGACAGCGAACACTGAAGCTTTCTTT. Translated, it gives CASSGGTANTEAFF.

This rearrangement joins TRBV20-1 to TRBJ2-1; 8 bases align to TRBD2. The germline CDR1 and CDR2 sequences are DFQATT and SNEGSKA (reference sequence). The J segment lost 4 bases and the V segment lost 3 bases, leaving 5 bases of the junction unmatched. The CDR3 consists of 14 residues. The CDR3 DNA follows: TGCAGTGCTAGTTCAGCGGGAGCTTACAATGAGCAGTTCTTC. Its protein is CSASSAGAYNEQFF.

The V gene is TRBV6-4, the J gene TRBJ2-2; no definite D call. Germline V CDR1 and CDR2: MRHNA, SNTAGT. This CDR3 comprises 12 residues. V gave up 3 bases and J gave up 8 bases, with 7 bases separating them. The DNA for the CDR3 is TGTGCCAGCAGTGATAACGGAGGGGAGCTGTTTTTT. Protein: CASSDNGGELFF.

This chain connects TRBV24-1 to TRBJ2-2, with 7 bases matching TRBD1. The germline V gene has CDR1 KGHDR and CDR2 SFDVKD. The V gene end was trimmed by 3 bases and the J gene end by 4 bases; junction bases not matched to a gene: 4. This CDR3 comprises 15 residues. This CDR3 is CATSDPGQPTGELFF. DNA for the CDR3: TGTGCCACCAGTGATCCGGGACAGCCCACCGGGGAGCTGTTTTTT.

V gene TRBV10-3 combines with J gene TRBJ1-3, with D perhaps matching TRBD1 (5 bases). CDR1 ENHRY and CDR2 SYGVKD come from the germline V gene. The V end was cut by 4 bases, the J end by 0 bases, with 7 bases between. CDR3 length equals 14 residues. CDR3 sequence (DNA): TGTGCCATCAGTGGAGGGACCTCTGGAAACACCATATATTTT. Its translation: CAISGGTSGNTIYF.

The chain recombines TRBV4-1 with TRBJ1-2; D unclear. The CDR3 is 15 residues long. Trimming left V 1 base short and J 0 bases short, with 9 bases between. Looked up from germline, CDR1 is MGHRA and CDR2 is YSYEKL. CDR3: CASSQGGSSNYGYTF. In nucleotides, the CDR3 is TGCGCCAGCAGCCAAGGAGGGTCCTCTAACTATGGCTACACCTTC.

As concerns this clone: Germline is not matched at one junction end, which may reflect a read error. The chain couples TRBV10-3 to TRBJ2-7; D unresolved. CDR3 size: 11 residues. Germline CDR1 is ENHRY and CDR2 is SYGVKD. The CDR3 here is CAIRNRGQPDF. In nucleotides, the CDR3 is TGTGCCATTCGGAATCGTGGTCAACCTGACTTC.

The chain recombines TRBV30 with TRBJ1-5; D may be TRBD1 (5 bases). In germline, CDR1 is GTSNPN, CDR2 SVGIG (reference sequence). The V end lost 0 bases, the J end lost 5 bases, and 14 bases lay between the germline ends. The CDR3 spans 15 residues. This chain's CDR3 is CAWSVGQVVYQPQHF. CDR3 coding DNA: TGTGCCTGGAGTGTGGGGCAGGTAGTATATCAGCCCCAGCATTTT.

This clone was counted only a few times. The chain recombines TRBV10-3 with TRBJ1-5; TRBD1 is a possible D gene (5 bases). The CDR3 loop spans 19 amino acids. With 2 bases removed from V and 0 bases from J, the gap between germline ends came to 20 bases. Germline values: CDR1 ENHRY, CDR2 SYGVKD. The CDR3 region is CAISEPLTGTHYSNQPQHF. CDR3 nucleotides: TGTGCCATCAGTGAGCCATTGACCGGGACGCATTATAGCAATCAGCCCCAGCATTTT.

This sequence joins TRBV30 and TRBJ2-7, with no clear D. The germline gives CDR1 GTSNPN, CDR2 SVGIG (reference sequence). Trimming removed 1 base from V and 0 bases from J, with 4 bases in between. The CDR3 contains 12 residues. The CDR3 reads CAWSGFSYEQYF. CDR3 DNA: TGTGCCTGGAGTGGGTTCTCCTACGAGCAGTACTTC.

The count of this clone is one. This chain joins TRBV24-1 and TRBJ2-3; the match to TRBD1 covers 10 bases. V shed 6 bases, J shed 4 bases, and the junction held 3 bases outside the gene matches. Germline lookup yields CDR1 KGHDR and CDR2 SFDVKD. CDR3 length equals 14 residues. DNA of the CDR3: TGTGCCACCAGTATTGGACAGGGGGCAGATACGCAGTATTTT. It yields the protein CATSIGQGADTQYF.

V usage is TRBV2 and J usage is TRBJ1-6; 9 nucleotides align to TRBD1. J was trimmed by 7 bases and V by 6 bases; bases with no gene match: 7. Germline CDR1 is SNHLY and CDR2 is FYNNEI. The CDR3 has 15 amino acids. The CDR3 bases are TGTGCCAGCAGAGATGGACAGGGGCAAAATTCACCCCTCCACTTT. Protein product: CASRDGQGQNSPLHF.

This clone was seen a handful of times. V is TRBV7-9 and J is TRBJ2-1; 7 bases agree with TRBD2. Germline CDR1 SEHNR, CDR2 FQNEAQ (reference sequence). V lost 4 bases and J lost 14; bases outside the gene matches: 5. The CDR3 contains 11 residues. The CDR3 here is CASSSLAVEFF. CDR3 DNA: TGTGCCAGCAGCTCCCTAGCGGTCGAGTTCTTC.

The CDR3 sequence is CASSLASGVGTEAFF. The CDR3 bases are TGCGCCAGCAGCTTGGCGTCAGGGGTCGGCACTGAAGCTTTCTTT. The chain links TRBV5-1 to TRBJ1-1, with D perhaps matching TRBD1 (6 bases). The V gene's germline CDR1 is SGHRS and CDR2 YFSETQ. The CDR3 spans 15 residues. Trimming took off 0 bases at V and 4 bases at J, with 13 bases between the two ends.

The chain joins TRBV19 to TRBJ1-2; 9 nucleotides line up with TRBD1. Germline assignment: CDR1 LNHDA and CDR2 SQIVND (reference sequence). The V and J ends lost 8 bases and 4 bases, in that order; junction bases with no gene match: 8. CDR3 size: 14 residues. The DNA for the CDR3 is TGTGCCAGTTATAAGGGACAGGGCCCCTATGGCTACACCTTC. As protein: CASYKGQGPYGYTF. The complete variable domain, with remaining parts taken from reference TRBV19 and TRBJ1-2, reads DGGITQSPKYLFRKEGQNVTLSCEQNLNHDAMYWYRQDPGQGLRLIYYSQIVNDFQKGDIAEGYSVSREKKESFPLTVTSAQKNPTAFYLCASYKGQGPYGYTFGSGTRLTVV.